This T cell receptor beta chain is from a study of vaccination effects on CD4 cells after COVID-19. CDR3 length equals 14 residues. Between the trimmed V and J ends, which lost 2 bases and 2 bases, there was a span of 9 bases. Germline V gene data show CDR1 as SGHTA and CDR2 as FQGNSA. Turning to this clone: Its antigen is as yet unknown.

Here immunoSEQ multiplex PCR was the method, and the copy in TCRdb shows in-frame clones only, minus some. The data contain roughly 50,000 clones, about four fifths of them singletons. ViraFEST assay sequencing came after antigen-specific CD4+ T cells were expanded with viral peptide pools. Having been cultured for ten to eleven days, the cells underwent CD4+ T cell isolation. Vaccine recipients lacked prior SARS-CoV-2 infection and had negative nucleocapsid antibodies. Over 1.5 million PBMC per well were cultured with around 10 IU/ml IL-2 and approximately 9.1 ug/ml peptides. Replacing half the medium with IL-2 medium was done on days 3 and 7.

The receptor was derived from a human donor who received a COVID-19 vaccine. The material was CD4+ T cells from PBMCs cultured with HCoV-OC43 spike peptides, obtained before COVID-19 vaccination. Subset given: HCoV-OC43 spike overlapping peptide pool stimulation. This chain uses TRBV7-2 with TRBJ1-1, with D unresolved. The CDR3 DNA is TGTGCCAGCAGCTTAAGGGTTCACAACACTGAAGCTTTCTTT. This sequence encodes CASSLRVHNTEAFF.